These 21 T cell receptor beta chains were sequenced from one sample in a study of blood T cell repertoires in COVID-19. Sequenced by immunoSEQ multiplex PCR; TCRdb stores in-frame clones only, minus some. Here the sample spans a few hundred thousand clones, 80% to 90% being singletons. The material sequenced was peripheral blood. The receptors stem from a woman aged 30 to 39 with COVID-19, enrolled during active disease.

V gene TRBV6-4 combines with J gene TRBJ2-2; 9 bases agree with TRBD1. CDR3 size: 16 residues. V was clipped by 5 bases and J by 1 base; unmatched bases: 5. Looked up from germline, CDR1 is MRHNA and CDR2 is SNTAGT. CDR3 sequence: CASSPQGQGNTGELFF. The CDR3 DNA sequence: TGTGCCAGCAGTCCCCAGGGACAGGGGAACACCGGGGAGCTGTTTTTT.

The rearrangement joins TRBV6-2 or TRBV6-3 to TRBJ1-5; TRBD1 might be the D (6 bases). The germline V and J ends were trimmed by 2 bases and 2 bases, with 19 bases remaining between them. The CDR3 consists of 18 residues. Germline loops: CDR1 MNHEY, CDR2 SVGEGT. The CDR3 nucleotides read TGTGCCAGCAGTTACCCCGACAGGCACCAATTGGGCAATCAGCCCCAGCATTTT. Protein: CASSYPDRHQLGNQPQHF.

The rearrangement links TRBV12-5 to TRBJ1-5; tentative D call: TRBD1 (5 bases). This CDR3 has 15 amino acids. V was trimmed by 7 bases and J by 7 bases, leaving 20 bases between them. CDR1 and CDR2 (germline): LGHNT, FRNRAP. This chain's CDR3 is CASDTFPGGGQPQHF. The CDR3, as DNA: TGTGCTAGTGATACCTTTCCCGGGGGGGGGCAGCCCCAGCATTTT.

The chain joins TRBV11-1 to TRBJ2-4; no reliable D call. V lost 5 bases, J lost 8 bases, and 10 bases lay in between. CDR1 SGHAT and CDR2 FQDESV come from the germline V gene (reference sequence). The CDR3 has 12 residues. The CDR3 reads CASSLIEDIQYF. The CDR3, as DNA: TGTGCCAGCAGCCTAATTGAAGACATTCAGTACTTC.

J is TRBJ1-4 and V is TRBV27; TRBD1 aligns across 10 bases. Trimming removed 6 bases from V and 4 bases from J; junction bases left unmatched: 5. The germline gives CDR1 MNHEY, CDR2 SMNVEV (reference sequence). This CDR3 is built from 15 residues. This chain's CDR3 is CASRTRDRGNEKLFF. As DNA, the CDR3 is TGTGCCAGCAGGACCCGGGACAGGGGTAATGAAAAACTGTTTTTT.

This CDR3 reads CASSQSRTSTDTQYF. The CDR3 DNA reads as TGCGCCAGCAGCCAAAGCCGGACTAGCACAGATACGCAGTATTTT. The chain recombines TRBV4-1 with TRBJ2-3; tentative D call: TRBD2 (5 bases). Trimming shortened V by 2 bases and J by 0 bases, and 9 bases separated the two germline ends. The CDR3 consists of 15 residues. Germline CDR1 is MGHRA and CDR2 is YSYEKL.

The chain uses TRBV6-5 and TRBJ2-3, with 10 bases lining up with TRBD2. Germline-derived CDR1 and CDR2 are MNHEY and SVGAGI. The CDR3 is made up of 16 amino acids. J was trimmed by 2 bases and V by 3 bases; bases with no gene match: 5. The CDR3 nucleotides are TGTGCCAGCAGTTATGGCCTAGCGGGGGTCACAGATACGCAGTATTTT. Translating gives CASSYGLAGVTDTQYF.

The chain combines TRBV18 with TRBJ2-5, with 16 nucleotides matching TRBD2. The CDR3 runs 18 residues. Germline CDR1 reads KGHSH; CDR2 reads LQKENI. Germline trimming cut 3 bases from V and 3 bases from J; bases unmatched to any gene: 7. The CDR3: CASSPPGLAGGFEETQYF. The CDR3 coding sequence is TGTGCCAGCTCACCCCCGGGACTAGCGGGGGGGTTCGAAGAGACCCAGTACTTC.

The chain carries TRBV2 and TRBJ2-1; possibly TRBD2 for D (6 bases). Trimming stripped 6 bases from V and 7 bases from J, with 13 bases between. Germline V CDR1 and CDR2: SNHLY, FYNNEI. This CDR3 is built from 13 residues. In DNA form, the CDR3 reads TGTGCCAGCAGGGGGACTTCGGGGAATGAGCAGTTCTTC. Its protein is CASRGTSGNEQFF.

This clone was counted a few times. CDR3: CASSFIEAFF. The DNA for the CDR3 is TGTGCCAGCAGCTTCATTGAAGCTTTCTTT. The chain links TRBV11-2 to TRBJ1-1; D ambiguous. The CDR3 totals 10 residues. Germline V gene sequence: CDR1 SGHAT, CDR2 FQNNGV. With 3 bases removed from V and 7 bases from J, the gap between germline ends came to 3 bases.

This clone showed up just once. CDR3: CASSYSYRGGEQFF. The CDR3 DNA sequence: TGTGCCAGCAGTTACTCTTATCGAGGAGGCGAGCAGTTCTTC. This chain links TRBV6-5 with TRBJ2-1; possible D gene TRBD2, 5 bases. The CDR3 is 14 amino acids. V lost 0 bases and J lost 10, with 13 bases in between. The V gene's germline CDR1 is MNHEY and CDR2 SVGAGI.

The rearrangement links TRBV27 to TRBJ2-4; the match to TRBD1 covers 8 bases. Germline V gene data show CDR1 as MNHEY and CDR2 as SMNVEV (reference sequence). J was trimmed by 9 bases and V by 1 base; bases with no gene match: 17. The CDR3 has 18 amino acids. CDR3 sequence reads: CASSLLPAGTGWLGIQYF. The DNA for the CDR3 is TGTGCCAGCAGTTTATTACCCGCCGGGACAGGTTGGCTTGGCATTCAGTACTTC.

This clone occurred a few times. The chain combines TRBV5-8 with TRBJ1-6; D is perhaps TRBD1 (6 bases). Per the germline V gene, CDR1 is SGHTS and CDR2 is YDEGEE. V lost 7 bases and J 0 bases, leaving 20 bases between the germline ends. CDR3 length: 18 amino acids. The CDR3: CASADSDSGNSYNSPLHF. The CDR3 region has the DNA TGTGCCAGCGCCGACTCGGACAGCGGAAACTCCTATAATTCACCCCTCCACTTT.

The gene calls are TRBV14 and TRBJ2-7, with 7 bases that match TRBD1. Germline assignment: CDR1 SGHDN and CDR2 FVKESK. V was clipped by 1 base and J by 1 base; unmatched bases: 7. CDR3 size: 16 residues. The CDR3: CASSQVETGTSYEQYF. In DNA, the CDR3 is TGTGCCAGCAGCCAAGTCGAGACAGGGACATCCTACGAGCAGTACTTC.

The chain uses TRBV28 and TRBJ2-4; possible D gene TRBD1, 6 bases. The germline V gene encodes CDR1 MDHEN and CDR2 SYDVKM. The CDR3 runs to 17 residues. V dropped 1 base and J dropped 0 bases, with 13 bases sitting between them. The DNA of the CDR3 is TGTGCCAGCAGTTTATCCAGGGGTTTCCCAGCCAAAAACATTCAGTACTTC. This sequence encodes CASSLSRGFPAKNIQYF.

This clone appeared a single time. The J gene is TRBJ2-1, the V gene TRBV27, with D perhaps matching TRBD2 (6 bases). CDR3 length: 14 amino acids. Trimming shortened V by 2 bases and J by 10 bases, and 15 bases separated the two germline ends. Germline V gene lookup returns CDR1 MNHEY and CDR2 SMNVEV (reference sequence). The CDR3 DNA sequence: TGTGCCAGCAGTTTAGGGACTCGACGCACGGAGCAGTTCTTC. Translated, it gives CASSLGTRRTEQFF.

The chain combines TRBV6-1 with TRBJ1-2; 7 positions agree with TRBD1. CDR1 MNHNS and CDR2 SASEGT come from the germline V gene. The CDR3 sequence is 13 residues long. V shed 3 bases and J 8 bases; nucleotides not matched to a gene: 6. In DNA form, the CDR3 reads TGTGCCAGCAGTGACGGCAGGGGGGTCGGCTACACCTTC. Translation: CASSDGRGVGYTF.

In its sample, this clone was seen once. The chain's CDR3 is CASSEPAVRSRHGYTF. The CDR3 coding sequence is TGTGCCAGCAGTGAACCCGCTGTAAGGAGTCGTCATGGCTACACCTTC. The chain joins TRBV6-1 to TRBJ1-2; D gene ambiguous. In germline, CDR1 is MNHNS, CDR2 SASEGT. The CDR3 is made up of 16 amino acids. Trimming removed 2 bases from V and 6 bases from J, with 19 bases in between.

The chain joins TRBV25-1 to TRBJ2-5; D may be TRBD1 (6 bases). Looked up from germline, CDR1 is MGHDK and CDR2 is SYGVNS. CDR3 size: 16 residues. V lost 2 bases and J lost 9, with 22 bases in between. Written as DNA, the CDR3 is TGTGCCAGCAGTGAACTGAACCCCAGGCAGGGGCCATCCCAGTACTTC. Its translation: CASSELNPRQGPSQYF.

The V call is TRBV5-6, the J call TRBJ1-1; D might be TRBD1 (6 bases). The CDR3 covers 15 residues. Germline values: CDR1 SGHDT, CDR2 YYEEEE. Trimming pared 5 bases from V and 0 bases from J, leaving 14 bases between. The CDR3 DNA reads TGTGCCAGCAGGTCCGACAGGAGCATGAACACTGAAGCTTTCTTT. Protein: CASRSDRSMNTEAFF.

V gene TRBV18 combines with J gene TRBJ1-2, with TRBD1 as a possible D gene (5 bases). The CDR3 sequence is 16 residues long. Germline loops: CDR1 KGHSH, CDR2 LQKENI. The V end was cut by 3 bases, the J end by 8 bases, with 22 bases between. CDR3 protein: CASSPPTRGGRDGYTF. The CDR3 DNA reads TGTGCCAGCTCACCGCCTACGAGGGGAGGGCGAGACGGCTACACCTTC.